This T cell receptor (beta chain) was obtained from a study of siplizumab effects on memory and regulatory T cells. Whole-study results and caveats: Most proliferating CD4+ or CD8+ clones, roughly 75-96%, had no naive or memory assignment.

Profiling relied on immunoSEQ multiplex PCR, and the TCRdb table lists in-frame clones only, not all of them. The table shows approximately 20,000 clones, with 44% occurring only once. Worth noting for this clone: Its antigen is not known.

Coculturing was carried out on the mixed lymphocyte reaction cells. It lasted approximately six days and was done at 37°C. The ends were cut back, 6 bases at V and 6 bases at J, with 20 bases in the middle. Germline CDR1 SGHTS, CDR2 YDEGEE. CDR3 length equals 15 residues. This clonotype was obtained from a human donor in good health; the cells came from an allogeneic mixed lymphocyte reaction. Some clones in this sample may be carry-over from other donors' samples. The specimen sequenced was CFSE-low (dividing) CD4+ T cells sorted from an allogeneic mixed lymphocyte reaction. The chain uses TRBV5-8 and TRBJ2-3; D may correspond to TRBD1 or TRBD2 (5 bases each). The CDR3 loop is CASILRGRAADTQYF. In DNA form, the CDR3 reads TGTGCCAGCATCCTACGGGGCAGGGCGGCTGATACGCAGTATTTT.